The 16 T cell receptor beta chains in this list originate from one sample, sequenced in a study of cytomegalovirus exposure and HLA in healthy donors. The PCR employed 60 Vbeta primers together with 13 Jbeta primers. Libraries were prepared by immunoSEQ multiplex PCR; TCRdb keeps only in-frame clonotypes and omits some of them. This repertoire includes approximately 200,000 clones. Sequenced sample: PBMCs. The receptors stem from a boy aged 5 to 17 in good health and CMV-seronegative.

The chain carries TRBV20-1 and TRBJ1-1; no firm D call. The CDR3 consists of 11 residues. The germline V gene encodes CDR1 DFQATT and CDR2 SNEGSKA (reference sequence). Trimming removed 6 bases from V and 1 base from J, with 6 bases in between. CDR3 protein: CSAPWNTEAFF. The CDR3 nucleotides read TGCAGTGCCCCTTGGAACACTGAAGCTTTCTTT.

The chain couples TRBV27 to TRBJ1-1; weak D call: TRBD1 (5 bases). This CDR3 contains 17 residues. V was trimmed by 5 bases and J by 0 bases, leaving 19 bases between them. Germline CDR1 and CDR2: MNHEY and SMNVEV (reference sequence). The CDR3 nucleotides are TGTGCCAGCAGTGGGTGGGGGGTAAGGAATATGAACACTGAAGCTTTCTTT. It is translated as CASSGWGVRNMNTEAFF.

The chain recombines TRBV6-5 with TRBJ1-1; maybe TRBD1 (6 bases). Trimming removed 2 bases from V and 5 bases from J, with 12 bases in between. The CDR3 runs to 14 residues. Germline CDR1 and CDR2: MNHEY and SVGAGI. The DNA of the CDR3 is TGTGCCAGCAGTTACGGGGGAAGGGGGACTGAAGCTTTCTTT. Amino acids: CASSYGGRGTEAFF.

The chain employs TRBV5-8 and TRBJ1-4; possible D gene TRBD1, 5 bases. This CDR3 has 15 amino acids. CDR1 SGHTS and CDR2 YDEGEE come from the germline V gene. V was pared by 5 bases and J by 8 bases, with 19 bases between. The CDR3 DNA reads TGTGCCAGCAGGGGAGGCCGACAGTTAGGAGAAAAACTGTTTTTT. Translation: CASRGGRQLGEKLFF.

The chain couples TRBV5-1 to TRBJ2-5; TRBD1 might be the D (6 bases). Germline V gene sequence: CDR1 SGHRS, CDR2 YFSETQ. Between the trimmed V and J ends, which lost 5 bases and 5 bases, there was a span of 13 bases. This CDR3 is built from 13 residues. CDR3 bases: TGCGCCAGCAGTACAAACAGGGTGGAGACCCAGTACTTC. The encoded protein is CASSTNRVETQYF.

The chain recombines TRBV7-9 with TRBJ2-2; D remains ambiguous. The CDR3 has 14 residues. The V gene lost 5 bases and the J gene lost 4 bases, with 11 bases spanning the gap. Germline V CDR1 and CDR2: SEHNR, FQNEAQ (reference sequence). CDR3: CASSHKAATGELFF. The CDR3 DNA is TGTGCCAGCAGCCACAAGGCGGCCACCGGGGAGCTGTTTTTT.

The chain uses TRBV18 and TRBJ1-1; D is uncertain. The V gene lost 2 bases and the J gene lost 4 bases, with 11 bases spanning the gap. Germline V gene sequence: CDR1 KGHSH, CDR2 LQKENI. This CDR3 spans 14 amino acids. The CDR3 loop is CASSPNPGTTEAFF. The CDR3 bases are TGTGCCAGCTCACCAAATCCAGGAACCACTGAAGCTTTCTTT.

V is TRBV6-5 and J is TRBJ2-5; tentative D call: TRBD1 (6 bases). The J call may not be correct, given that the DNA end is closer to TRBJ2-7. Per germline, CDR1 MNHEY and CDR2 SVGAGI. This CDR3 has 12 residues. The CDR3 region has the DNA TGTGCCAGCAGTGGACAGTCCTACGAGCAGTACTTC. It yields the protein CASSGQSYEQYF.

The chain recombines TRBV9 with TRBJ1-2; D is perhaps TRBD1 (5 bases). V was shortened by 5 bases and J by 3 bases, with 14 bases between the two germline ends. Germline CDR1 and CDR2: SGDLS and YYNGEE. This CDR3 has 14 amino acids. The chain's CDR3 is CASRRFKGDYGYTF. The DNA for the CDR3 is TGTGCCAGCAGGCGTTTCAAAGGGGACTATGGCTACACCTTC.

The CDR3 loop reads CAWSVLLEWGTGGEDTQYF. In nucleotides, the CDR3 is TGTGCCTGGAGTGTACTTTTAGAGTGGGGGACAGGGGGTGAGGACACGCAGTATTTT. This chain links TRBV30 with TRBJ2-3; 11 bases match TRBD1. Germline trimming cut 0 bases from V and 9 bases from J; bases unmatched to any gene: 20. The CDR3 has 19 residues. Germline V gene data show CDR1 as GTSNPN and CDR2 as SVGIG (reference sequence).

The chain carries TRBV7-9 and TRBJ2-1, with TRBD2 matching over 10 bases. The V and J ends lost 5 bases and 7 bases, in that order; junction bases with no gene match: 17. CDR1 and CDR2 (germline): SEHNR, FQNEAQ (reference sequence). This CDR3 is built from 18 residues. In DNA form, the CDR3 reads TGTGCCAGCAGCCCTTCTTTTCAGCGGGGGGGCCTAGGGAATGAGCAGTTCTTC. It is translated as CASSPSFQRGGLGNEQFF.

The rearrangement joins TRBV30 to TRBJ1-5; D gene uncertain. Germline CDR1 GTSNPN, CDR2 SVGIG (reference sequence). CDR3 length: 13 amino acids. V gave up 2 bases and J gave up 6 bases, with 11 bases separating them. Here the CDR3 reads CAWSKTSGQPQHF. The CDR3 nucleotides read TGTGCCTGGAGTAAGACGTCGGGTCAGCCCCAGCATTTT.

CDR3 DNA sequence: TGCGCCAGCAGCTCGACGACAGGGGGCAGGTATGGCTACACCTTC. Encoded protein: CASSSTTGGRYGYTF. J is TRBJ1-2 and V is TRBV5-1; 10 bases match TRBD1. Germline V CDR1 and CDR2: SGHRS, YFSETQ. The CDR3 runs to 15 residues. V shed 3 bases and J 5 bases; nucleotides not matched to a gene: 7.

The chain employs TRBV5-8 and TRBJ2-1; D call uncertain. Germline V gives CDR1 SGHTS, CDR2 YDEGEE. Trimming pared 2 bases from V and 0 bases from J, leaving 15 bases between. The CDR3 is made up of 17 amino acids. The CDR3 DNA follows: TGTGCCAGCAGCTTATTAGTCGTCTTGAGCTCCTACAATGAGCAGTTCTTC. This codes for CASSLLVVLSSYNEQFF.

This chain connects TRBV2 to TRBJ2-3, with TRBD2 matching over 11 bases. Germline lookup yields CDR1 SNHLY and CDR2 FYNNEI. With 7 bases clipped from V and 4 bases from J, the junction kept 7 bases outside the gene matches. The CDR3 covers 15 residues. The CDR3 region has the DNA TGTGCCAGCATCCCACTAGCGGGGGCCTCAGATACGCAGTATTTT. This translates into CASIPLAGASDTQYF.

The chain links TRBV5-1 to TRBJ1-1; weak D call: TRBD1 (5 bases). V lost 4 bases, J lost 1 base, and 17 bases lay in between. Per the germline V gene, CDR1 is SGHRS and CDR2 is YFSETQ. There are 16 residues in the CDR3. The DNA of the CDR3 is TGCGCCAGCAGCCCACGACAAGGGGAGGAGAACACTGAAGCTTTCTTT. This sequence encodes CASSPRQGEENTEAFF.